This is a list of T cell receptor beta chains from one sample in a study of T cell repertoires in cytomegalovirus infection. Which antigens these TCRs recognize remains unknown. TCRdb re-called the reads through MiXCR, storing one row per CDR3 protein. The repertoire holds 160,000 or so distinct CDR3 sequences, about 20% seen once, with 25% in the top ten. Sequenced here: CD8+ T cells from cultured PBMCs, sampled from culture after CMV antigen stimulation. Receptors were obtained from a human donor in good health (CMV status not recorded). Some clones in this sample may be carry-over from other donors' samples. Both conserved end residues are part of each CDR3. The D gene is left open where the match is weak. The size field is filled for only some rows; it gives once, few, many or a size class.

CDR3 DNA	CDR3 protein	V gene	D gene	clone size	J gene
TGTGCCAGCAGTCCGGGACTAGCGGGGTGGTTCGAAGAGACCCAGTACTTC	CASSPGLAGWFEETQYF	TRBV6-2/TRBV6-3	TRBD2	NA	TRBJ2-5
TGTGCCAGCACGCCGGGGTATAACACTGAAGCTTTCTTT	CASTPGYNTEAFF	TRBV12-3/TRBV12-4	NA	few	TRBJ1-1
TGTGCCAGCAGCTTACACAGGGGCTCTGGGGCCAACGTCCTGACTTTC	CASSLHRGSGANVLTF	TRBV9	TRBD1	few	TRBJ2-6
TGTGCCAGCAGCTTAGGGGGACTAGCGGGGGCCGAGACCCAGTACTTC	CASSLGGLAGAETQYF	TRBV7-2	TRBD2	NA	TRBJ2-5
TGTGCCAGCAGTTCTCAGTGGGAGGGGGAGTACAATGAGCAGTTCTTC	CASSSQWEGEYNEQFF	TRBV9	NA	NA	TRBJ2-1
TGTGCCAGCAGCTTCACAGCTTTTCAGCCCCAGCATTTT	CASSFTAFQPQHF	TRBV7-6	NA	few	TRBJ1-5
TGTGCCACCAGCAGAGATTGGACTAGCGGGGGGACAACCGTAGATGAGCAGTTCTTC	CATSRDWTSGGTTVDEQFF	TRBV15	TRBD2	NA	TRBJ2-1
TGTGCCAGCAGTCCGACAGGGGGCTATGGCTACACCTTC	CASSPTGGYGYTF	TRBV6-6	TRBD1	few	TRBJ1-2
TGTGCCAGCAGCCCGCTCCTCGGACAGGCCAACTACGAGCAGTACTTC	CASSPLLGQANYEQYF	TRBV7-9	TRBD1	few	TRBJ2-7
TGTGCCAGCAATCATTGGGACAGTCCGAATCAGCCCCAGCATTTT	CASNHWDSPNQPQHF	TRBV6-2/TRBV6-3	TRBD1	NA	TRBJ1-5
TGTGCCAGCAGCTTAGTTGGGCTAGCCTACGAGCAGTACTTC	CASSLVGLAYEQYF	TRBV11-2	NA	few	TRBJ2-7
TGTGCCAGCTCATTCCGGGTCTTTCGGCCCACCTACGAGCAGTACTTC	CASSFRVFRPTYEQYF	TRBV18	NA	few	TRBJ2-7
TGTGCCAGCACCCCACTCGGGACAGCAACTAACTATGGCTACACCTTC	CASTPLGTATNYGYTF	TRBV6-6	TRBD1	NA	TRBJ1-2
TGTGCCAGCAGTGAATGGTCGGAGGACCGGAGGGAGACCCAGTACTTC	CASSEWSEDRRETQYF	TRBV6-1	NA	few	TRBJ2-5
TGTGCCAGCAGCTTGGTTGGGGACGATACGCAGTATTTT	CASSLVGDDTQYF	TRBV5-6	NA	NA	TRBJ2-3
TGTGCCAGCAGCCTCGGGACTAGCTCAAACAACGAGCAGTACTTC	CASSLGTSSNNEQYF	TRBV11-2	TRBD2	NA	TRBJ2-7
TGTGCCAGCAGCTTAGTGGGAGTTCTTGAAGCTTTCTTT	CASSLVGVLEAFF	TRBV7-9	NA	NA	TRBJ1-1
TGTGCCAGCAGTCTTCATGGGTGGGGCAGGGCCTATGGCTACACCTTC	CASSLHGWGRAYGYTF	TRBV12-3/TRBV12-4	NA	NA	TRBJ1-2
TGTGCCAGCAGCTTCAGGGACAGGAGCCTTTTCGGAAACACCATATATTTT	CASSFRDRSLFGNTIYF	TRBV7-9	TRBD1	NA	TRBJ1-3
TGTGCCAGCAGCTCCGACGGGGTGGGCTATGGCTACACCTTC	CASSSDGVGYGYTF	TRBV7-2	NA	many	TRBJ1-2
TGTGCCAGCAGCCCATCCGGACCCGGGGAGCTGTTTTTT	CASSPSGPGELFF	TRBV7-8	NA	NA	TRBJ2-2
TGTGCCAGCAGCCACGGACAGGGTAGTACCTTC	CASSHGQGSTF	TRBV7-8	TRBD1	few	TRBJ1-2
TGTGCCAGTAGTATAGGAGGCTTTTTGGGCGGTGACTATGGCTACACCTTC	CASSIGGFLGGDYGYTF	TRBV19	NA	few	TRBJ1-2
TGCGCCAGCAGCGCTTCCGGTACCCTCCACTTT	CASSASGTLHF	TRBV4-1	NA	NA	TRBJ1-6
TGTGCCAGCAGCTTGCCTGGGGCAAGTAGCACTGAAGCTTTCTTT	CASSLPGASSTEAFF	TRBV7-9	NA	NA	TRBJ1-1
TGTGCCAGCAGCTTAACCCCAAGCTCCTACAATGAGCAGTTCTTC	CASSLTPSSYNEQFF	TRBV7-3	NA	few	TRBJ2-1
TGTGCCAGCAGCTTAGCAGGGACAGAAGAGACCCAGTACTTC	CASSLAGTEETQYF	TRBV11-1	TRBD1	NA	TRBJ2-5
TGTGCCAGCAGTCTAGACAGGGTTTGGACCGGGGAGCTGTTTTTT	CASSLDRVWTGELFF	TRBV12-3/TRBV12-4	TRBD1	few	TRBJ2-2
TGTGCCAGCGGAGGGGGGGCAGCAGATACGCAGTATTTT	CASGGGAADTQYF	TRBV28	NA	once	TRBJ2-3
TGCAGCGTGTTGGGGGGGAACACCGGGGAGCTGTTTTTT	CSVLGGNTGELFF	TRBV29-1	NA	NA	TRBJ2-2
TGTGCCAGCAGCTTACGCGACGGAGCGGGGGAATACAATGAGCAGTTCTTC	CASSLRDGAGEYNEQFF	TRBV7-2	TRBD2	many	TRBJ2-1
TGTGCCAGCAGCTTATGGGTCAGGGGACTGAACACTGAAGCTTTCTTT	CASSLWVRGLNTEAFF	TRBV7-2	NA	few	TRBJ1-1
TGCGCCAGCAGCCCCGCCGTTAATGAGCAGTTCTTC	CASSPAVNEQFF	TRBV4-3	NA	NA	TRBJ2-1
TGTGCCAGCAGCCCCCCGACAGGGCAGGAAGCTTTCTTT	CASSPPTGQEAFF	TRBV9	TRBD1	many	TRBJ1-1
TGTGCCAGCAGTTTGGTCCGCCTGGGCAGGACAGGACGCAATAGCAATCAGCCCCAGCATTTT	CASSLVRLGRTGRNSNQPQHF	TRBV6-2/TRBV6-3	TRBD1	NA	TRBJ1-5
TGTGCCAGCAGAGAGAAAGGACAGGACCAGACCAGGCATGGCTACACCTTC	CASREKGQDQTRHGYTF	TRBV6-2/TRBV6-3	TRBD1	NA	TRBJ1-2
TGTGCCACATGGGGACTAGACCTCTACGAGCAGTACTTC	CATWGLDLYEQYF	TRBV6-1	TRBD2	few	TRBJ2-7
TGTGCCAGCAGCTTAGGCCTTGAACGGGACTATGGCTACACCTTC	CASSLGLERDYGYTF	TRBV7-9	NA	few	TRBJ1-2
TGCGCCAGCAGCCAAGTCAAGTTGTCCAATCAGCCCCAGCATTTT	CASSQVKLSNQPQHF	TRBV4-1	NA	NA	TRBJ1-5
TGTGCCAGCAGCGGACAGGGATTGCGAACTGAAGCTTTCTTT	CASSGQGLRTEAFF	TRBV7-9	TRBD1	few	TRBJ1-1
TGTGCCAGCAGTTTGGCGCAGGGCGGTCAGCCCCAGCATTTT	CASSLAQGGQPQHF	TRBV12-3/TRBV12-4	NA	few	TRBJ1-5
TGCGCCAGCAGCCAAGATCGCGGGGGGACGGATACGCAGTATTTT	CASSQDRGGTDTQYF	TRBV4-3	TRBD2	NA	TRBJ2-3
TGTGCCAGCAGCGCAGGGGCCAATTTACCCCTCCACTTT	CASSAGANLPLHF	TRBV7-9	NA	few	TRBJ1-6
TGTGCCAGCAGTCCCTTGGGAGAGACGTACACCGGGGAGCTGTTTTTT	CASSPLGETYTGELFF	TRBV12-3/TRBV12-4	NA	few	TRBJ2-2
TGTGCCAGCAGCTGGGGCCTTGGGGGGAACACTGAAGCTTTCTTT	CASSWGLGGNTEAFF	TRBV11-2	NA	NA	TRBJ1-1
TGCGCCAGCAGCCAAGCCGGGACAGCTGAAGCTTTCTTT	CASSQAGTAEAFF	TRBV4-3	TRBD1	many	TRBJ1-1
TGTGCCAGCAGTGCAGGACGAATTAGCTCCTACGAGCAGTACTTC	CASSAGRISSYEQYF	TRBV6-1	NA	NA	TRBJ2-7
TGTGCCACCAGTGGGGGGACAGGCCCTAGCACAGATACGCAGTATTTT	CATSGGTGPSTDTQYF	TRBV24-1	TRBD1	NA	TRBJ2-3
TGTGCCAGCACCCCCGAGCAGTTCTTC	CASTPEQFF	TRBV2	NA	few	TRBJ2-1
TGTGCCAGCAGTCGAACCGGGACAGGGATCCAGGAGACCCAGTACTTC	CASSRTGTGIQETQYF	TRBV7-8	TRBD1	NA	TRBJ2-5